Here is one T cell receptor (beta chain) with its context. It lacks a known antigen. No base qualities exist here, and no much larger clone lies one base off it. The sample comes from a study of CD8+CD57+ T cells in acquired aplastic anemia (dated by TCRdb to about 2018). Turning to the overall study: Extracted DNA from sorted CD4+ and CD8+ cells averaged approximately 3 ug, ranging from roughly 0.19 to 27.4 ug. Healthy donor samples averaged roughly 9.8 million reads for CD4+ and 11 million to 13 million for CD8+ cells.

Overall study outcomes, separate from this receptor: Between patients and healthy controls, no significant difference in CD8+ Simpson's diversity was found (P=0.060). Although 25 to 30 CD8+ CDR3 sequences were shared by patients and controls, these sequences appeared highly expressed in patients and within the immunodominant clones of patients.

In this study, sorted CD4+ and CD8+ T cells from the blood of healthy subjects and of severe aplastic anemia patients had their TCR repertoires deep-sequenced. Ficoll-Paque density gradient centrifugation was used to isolate peripheral blood mononuclear cells. CD4+ and CD8+ T cells were sorted by FACS or magnetic beads before DNA extraction. Profiling of TCR beta VDJ combinations and CDR3 sequences used genomic DNA as the template. TCR repertoire sequencing was run on an Illumina HiSeq 2000. As for the authors' bioinformatics: Repertoire assessment relied on Simpson's diversity index, CDR3 size and DJ length profiles, and TRBV/TRBJ rearrangement plots. Whichever DNA sequence was most abundant in the deep sequencing data was defined as the immunodominant clone. CDR3 amino acid sequences were checked for sharing across subjects and were also compared against the VDJdb database and published repertoires. TCRdb reanalyzed the raw reads on its own, using fastp at Q25 for trimming and MiXCR for clone calling, and kept in-frame beta chains. Merged by CDR3 protein, the rows form single entries marked with the most common genes and DNA. These V and J calls derive from TCRdb rather than the authors' analysis. For this sample the table gives around 230,000 distinct CDR3 sequences, of which about 59% were detected only once. Clones ranked in the top ten supply 25% to 30% of the sample.

The receptor's source is a human donor in good health. The material sequenced was sorted CD4+, CD8+, or CD8+CD57+ T cells (not recorded which) from PBMCs.

The CDR3 sequence is CASSHGQGWLTEAFF. The nucleotide sequence is TGTGCCAGCAGCCACGGACAGGGATGGCTCACTGAAGCTTTCTTT. The V and J segments used are TRBV7-9 and TRBJ1-1; 8 bases in the middle match TRBD1. For this chain, trimming is 5 bases at the V end and 4 bases at the J end, and the number of junction bases without a gene match is 9. The CDR3 spans 15 residues, from the cysteine through the phenylalanine. The only DNA kept is the CDR3, 45 bases in frame from the first base. According to the germline V gene (reference sequence), CDR1 reads SEHNR and CDR2 reads FQNEAQ.